This T cell receptor (beta chain) is drawn from a study of CD8 T cells in Susac syndrome. Study results and caveats: It was acknowledged by the study that relatively few individuals were included in its TCR sequencing and HLA analysis.

CD8+ and CD4+ T cells taken from blood had their TCR beta sequenced. Both CD4+ and CD8+ T cells were negatively isolated, and TEMRA cells underwent FACS enrichment. This CDR3 is 14 amino acids long. Germline CDR1 reads MNHEY; CDR2 reads SMNVEV (reference sequence). V lost 3 bases and J 4 bases, leaving 12 bases between the germline ends. As concerns this clonotype: Its antigen is as yet unknown.

Random-hexamer reverse transcription was applied to roughly 0.5 to 1 ug RNA. Multiplex immunoSEQ PCR targeted 54 Vbeta and 13 Jbeta TCR beta segments. Via MiXCR, TCRdb re-called the immunoSEQ multiplex PCR reads, giving one row per CDR3 protein. The sample holds tens of thousands of distinct CDR3 sequences, roughly 94% seen once. This TCR came from a human donor with multiple sclerosis. Sequencing was performed on CD8+ T cells from PBMCs. The genes are TRBV27 and TRBJ1-2; possible D gene TRBD1, 6 bases. CDR3 sequence (DNA): TGTGCCAGCAGTTTTACACAGGGTGGCTATGGCTACACCTTC. Translating it yields CASSFTQGGYGYTF.